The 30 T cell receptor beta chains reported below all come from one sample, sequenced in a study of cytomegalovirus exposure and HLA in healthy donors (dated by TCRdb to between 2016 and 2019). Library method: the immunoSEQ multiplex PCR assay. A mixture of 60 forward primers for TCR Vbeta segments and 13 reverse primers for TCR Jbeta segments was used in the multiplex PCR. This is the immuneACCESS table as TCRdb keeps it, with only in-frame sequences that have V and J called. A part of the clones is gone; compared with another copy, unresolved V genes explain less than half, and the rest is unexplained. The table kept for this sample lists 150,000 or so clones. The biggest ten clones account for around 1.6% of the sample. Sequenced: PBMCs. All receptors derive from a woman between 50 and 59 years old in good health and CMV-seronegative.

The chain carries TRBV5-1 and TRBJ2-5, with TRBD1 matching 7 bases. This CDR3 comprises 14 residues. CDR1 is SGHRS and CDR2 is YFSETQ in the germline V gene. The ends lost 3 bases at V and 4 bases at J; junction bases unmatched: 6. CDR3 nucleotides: TGCGCCAGCAGCTGGGACAGCCAGGGAGAGACCCAGTACTTC. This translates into CASSWDSQGETQYF.

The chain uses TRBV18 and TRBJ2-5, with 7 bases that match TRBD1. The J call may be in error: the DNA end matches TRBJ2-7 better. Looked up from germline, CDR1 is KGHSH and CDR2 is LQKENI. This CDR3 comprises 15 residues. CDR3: CASSTIQGSQYEQYF. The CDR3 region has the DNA TGTGCCAGCTCAACAATACAGGGGAGTCAGTACGAGCAGTACTTC.

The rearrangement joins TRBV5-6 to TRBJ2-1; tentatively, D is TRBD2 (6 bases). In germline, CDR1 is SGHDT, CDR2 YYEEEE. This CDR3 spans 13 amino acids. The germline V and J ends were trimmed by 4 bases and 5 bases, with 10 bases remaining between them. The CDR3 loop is CASSAGRHNEQFF. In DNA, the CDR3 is TGTGCCAGCAGCGCGGGACGACACAATGAGCAGTTCTTC.

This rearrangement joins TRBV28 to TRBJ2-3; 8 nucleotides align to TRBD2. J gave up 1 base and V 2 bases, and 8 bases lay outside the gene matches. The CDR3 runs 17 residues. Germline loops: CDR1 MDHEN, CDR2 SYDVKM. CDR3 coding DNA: TGTGCCAGCAGTTTAGGTTGGGGGACTAGGGGCACAGATACGCAGTATTTT. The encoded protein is CASSLGWGTRGTDTQYF. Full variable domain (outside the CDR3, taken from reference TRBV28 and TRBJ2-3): DVKVTQSSRYLVKRTGEKVFLECVQDMDHENMFWYRQDPGLGLRLIYFSYDVKMKEKGDIPEGYSVSREKKERFSLILESASTNQTSMYLCASSLGWGTRGTDTQYFGPGTRLTVL.

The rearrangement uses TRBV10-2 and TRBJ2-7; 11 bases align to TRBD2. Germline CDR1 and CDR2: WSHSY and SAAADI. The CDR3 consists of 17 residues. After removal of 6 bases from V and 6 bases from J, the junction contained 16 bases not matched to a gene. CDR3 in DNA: TGCGCCAGCAGAACCGGGACTAGCGGTTCTGCCCCCGGCGAGCAGTACTTC. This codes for CASRTGTSGSAPGEQYF.

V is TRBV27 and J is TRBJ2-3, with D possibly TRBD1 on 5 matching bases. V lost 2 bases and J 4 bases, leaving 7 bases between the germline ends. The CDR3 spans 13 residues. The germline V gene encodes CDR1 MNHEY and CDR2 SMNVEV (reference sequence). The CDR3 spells CASSLGAPDTQYF. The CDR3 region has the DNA TGTGCCAGCAGTTTAGGGGCGCCAGATACGCAGTATTTT.

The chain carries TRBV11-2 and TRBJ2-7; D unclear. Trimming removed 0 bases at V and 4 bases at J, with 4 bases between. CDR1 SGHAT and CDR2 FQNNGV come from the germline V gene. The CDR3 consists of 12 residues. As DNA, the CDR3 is TGTGCCAGCAGCTTAGACCCTTACGAGCAGTACTTC. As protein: CASSLDPYEQYF.

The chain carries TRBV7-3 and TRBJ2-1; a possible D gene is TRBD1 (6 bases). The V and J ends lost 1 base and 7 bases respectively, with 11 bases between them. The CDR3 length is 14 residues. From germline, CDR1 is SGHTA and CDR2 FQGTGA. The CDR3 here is CASSLNRAVNEQFF. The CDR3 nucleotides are TGTGCCAGCAGCTTAAACAGGGCGGTGAATGAGCAGTTCTTC.

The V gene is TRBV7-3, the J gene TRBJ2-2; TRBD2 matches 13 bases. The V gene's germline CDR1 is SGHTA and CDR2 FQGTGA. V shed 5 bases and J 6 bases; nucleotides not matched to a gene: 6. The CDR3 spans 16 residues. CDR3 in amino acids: CASSLGLAGVPGELFF. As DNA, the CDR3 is TGTGCCAGCAGCCTAGGACTAGCGGGAGTACCCGGGGAGCTGTTTTTT.

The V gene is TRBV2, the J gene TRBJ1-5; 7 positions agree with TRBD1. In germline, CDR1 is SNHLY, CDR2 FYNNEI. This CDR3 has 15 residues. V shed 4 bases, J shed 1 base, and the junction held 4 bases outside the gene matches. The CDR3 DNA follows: TGTGCCAGCAGTGCCCTACAGGGGAGCAATCAGCCCCAGCATTTT. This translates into CASSALQGSNQPQHF.

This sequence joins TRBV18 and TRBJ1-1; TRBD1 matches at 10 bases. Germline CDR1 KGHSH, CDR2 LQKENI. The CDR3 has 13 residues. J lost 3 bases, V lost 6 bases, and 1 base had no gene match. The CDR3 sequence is CASSGTGDTEAFF. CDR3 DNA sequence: TGTGCCAGCTCCGGGACAGGGGACACTGAAGCTTTCTTT.

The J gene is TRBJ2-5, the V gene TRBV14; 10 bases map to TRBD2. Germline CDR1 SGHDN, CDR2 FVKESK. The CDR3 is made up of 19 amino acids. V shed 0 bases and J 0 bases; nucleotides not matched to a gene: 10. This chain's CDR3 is CASSQDMSSGGLYQETQYF. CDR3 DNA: TGTGCCAGCAGCCAAGATATGTCTAGCGGGGGCCTGTACCAAGAGACCCAGTACTTC.

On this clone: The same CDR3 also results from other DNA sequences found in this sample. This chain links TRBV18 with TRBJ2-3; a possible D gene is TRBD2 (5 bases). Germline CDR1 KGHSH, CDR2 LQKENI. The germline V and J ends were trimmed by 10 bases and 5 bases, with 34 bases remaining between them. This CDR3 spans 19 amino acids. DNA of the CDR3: TGTGCCACCCCCCCCCTAATTGGAGAGGGAGTCATTAAGGGAGATACGCAGTATTTT. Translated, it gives CATPPLIGEGVIKGDTQYF.

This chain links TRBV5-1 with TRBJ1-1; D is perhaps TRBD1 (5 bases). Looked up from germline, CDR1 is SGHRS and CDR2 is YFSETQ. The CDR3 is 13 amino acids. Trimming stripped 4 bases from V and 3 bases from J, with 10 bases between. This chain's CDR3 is CASSTQVDTEAFF. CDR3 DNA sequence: TGCGCCAGCAGCACACAGGTCGACACTGAAGCTTTCTTT.

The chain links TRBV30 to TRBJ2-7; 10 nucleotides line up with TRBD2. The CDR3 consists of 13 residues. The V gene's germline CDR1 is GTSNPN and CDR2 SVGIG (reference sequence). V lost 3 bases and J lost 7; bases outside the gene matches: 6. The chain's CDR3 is CAWSSSGRGEQYF. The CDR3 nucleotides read TGTGCCTGGAGCTCTAGCGGGAGAGGTGAGCAGTACTTC.

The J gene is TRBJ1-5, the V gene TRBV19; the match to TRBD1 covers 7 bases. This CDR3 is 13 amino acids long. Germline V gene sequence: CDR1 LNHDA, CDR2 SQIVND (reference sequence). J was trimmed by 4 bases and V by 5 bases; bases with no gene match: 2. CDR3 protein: CASSPGQNQPQHF. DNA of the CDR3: TGTGCCAGTAGTCCGGGACAGAATCAGCCCCAGCATTTT.

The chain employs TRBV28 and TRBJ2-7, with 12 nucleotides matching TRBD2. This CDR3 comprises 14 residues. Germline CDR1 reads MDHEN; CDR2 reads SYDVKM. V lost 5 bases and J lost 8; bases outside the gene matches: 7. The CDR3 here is CASSATSGGQKQYF. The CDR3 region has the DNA TGTGCCAGCAGTGCCACTAGCGGGGGGCAAAAGCAGTACTTC.

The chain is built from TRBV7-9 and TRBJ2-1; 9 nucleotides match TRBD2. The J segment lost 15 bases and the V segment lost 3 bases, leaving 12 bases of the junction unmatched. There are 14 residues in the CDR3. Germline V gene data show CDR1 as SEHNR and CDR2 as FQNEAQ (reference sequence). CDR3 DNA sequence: TGTGCCAGCAGCTTCGCCGGGACTAGCCACAAAGGGTTCTTC. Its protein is CASSFAGTSHKGFF.

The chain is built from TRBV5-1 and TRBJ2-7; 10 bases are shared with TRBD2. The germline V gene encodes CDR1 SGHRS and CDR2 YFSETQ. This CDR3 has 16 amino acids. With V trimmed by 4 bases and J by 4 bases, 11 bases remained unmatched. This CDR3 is CASSGGAGGPEYEQYF. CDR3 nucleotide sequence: TGCGCCAGCAGCGGGGGAGCGGGAGGGCCAGAGTACGAGCAGTACTTC. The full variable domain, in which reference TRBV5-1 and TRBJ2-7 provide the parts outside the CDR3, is KAGVTQTPRYLIKTRGQQVTLSCSPISGHRSVSWYQQTPGQGLQFLFEYFSETQRNKGNFPGRFSGRQFSNSRSEMNVSTLELGDSALYLCASSGGAGGPEYEQYFGPGTRLTVT.

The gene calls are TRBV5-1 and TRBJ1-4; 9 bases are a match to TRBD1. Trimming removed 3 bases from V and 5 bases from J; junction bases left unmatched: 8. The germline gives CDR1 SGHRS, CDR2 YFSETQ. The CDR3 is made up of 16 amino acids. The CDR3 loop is CASSWKQGAGNEKLFF. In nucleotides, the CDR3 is TGCGCCAGCAGCTGGAAACAGGGGGCGGGGAATGAAAAACTGTTTTTT.

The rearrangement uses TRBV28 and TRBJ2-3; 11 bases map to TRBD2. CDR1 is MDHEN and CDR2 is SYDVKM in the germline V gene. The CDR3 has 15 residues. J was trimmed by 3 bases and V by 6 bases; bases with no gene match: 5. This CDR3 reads CASSTGTSGTDTQYF. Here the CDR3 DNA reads TGTGCCAGCAGCACCGGGACTAGCGGAACAGATACGCAGTATTTT.

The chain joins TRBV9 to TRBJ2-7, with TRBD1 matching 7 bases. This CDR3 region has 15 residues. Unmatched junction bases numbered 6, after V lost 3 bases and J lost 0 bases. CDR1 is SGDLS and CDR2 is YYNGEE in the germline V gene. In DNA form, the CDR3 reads TGTGCCAGCAGCGATTCGACAGGGAACTCCTACGAGCAGTACTTC. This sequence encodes CASSDSTGNSYEQYF.

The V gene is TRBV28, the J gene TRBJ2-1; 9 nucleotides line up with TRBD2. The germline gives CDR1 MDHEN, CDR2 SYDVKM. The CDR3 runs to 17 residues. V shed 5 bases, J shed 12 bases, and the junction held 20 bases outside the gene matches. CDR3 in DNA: TGTGCCAGCAGTCCGTCGCCGGGACTAGCAGCTACCCGTGGGCAGTTCTTC. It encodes CASSPSPGLAATRGQFF.

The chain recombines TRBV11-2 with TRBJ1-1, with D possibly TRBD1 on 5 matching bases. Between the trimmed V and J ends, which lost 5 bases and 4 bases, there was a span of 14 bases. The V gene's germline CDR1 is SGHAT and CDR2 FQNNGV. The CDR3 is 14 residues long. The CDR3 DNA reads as TGTGCCAGCAGCCCCCCAGGCAGGGTCACTGAAGCTTTCTTT. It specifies CASSPPGRVTEAFF.

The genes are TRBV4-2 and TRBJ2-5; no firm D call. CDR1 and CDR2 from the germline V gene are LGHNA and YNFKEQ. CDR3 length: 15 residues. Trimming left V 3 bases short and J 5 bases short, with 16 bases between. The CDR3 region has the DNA TGTGCCAGCAGCCAGCAACATACACCGCGGGAGACCCAGTACTTC. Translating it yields CASSQQHTPRETQYF.

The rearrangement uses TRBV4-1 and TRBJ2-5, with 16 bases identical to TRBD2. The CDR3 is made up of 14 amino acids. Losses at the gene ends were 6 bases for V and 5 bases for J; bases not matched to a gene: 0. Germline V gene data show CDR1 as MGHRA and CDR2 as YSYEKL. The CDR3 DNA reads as TGCGCCAGCAGGGGACTAGCGGGGGGGGAGACCCAGTACTTC. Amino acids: CASRGLAGGETQYF.

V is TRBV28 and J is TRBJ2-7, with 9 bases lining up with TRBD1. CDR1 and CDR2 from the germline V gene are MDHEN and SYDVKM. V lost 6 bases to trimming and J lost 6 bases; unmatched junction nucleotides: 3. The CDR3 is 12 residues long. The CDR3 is CASRGQGREQYF. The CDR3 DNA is TGTGCCAGCAGGGGACAGGGCCGCGAGCAGTACTTC.

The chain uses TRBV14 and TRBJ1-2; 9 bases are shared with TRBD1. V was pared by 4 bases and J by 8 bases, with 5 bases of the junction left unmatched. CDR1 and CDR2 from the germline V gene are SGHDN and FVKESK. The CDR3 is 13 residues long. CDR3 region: CASSRDRGSGYTF. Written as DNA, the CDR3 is TGTGCCAGCAGCCGAGACAGGGGGTCGGGCTACACCTTC.

CDR3 residues: CASSEVGLAGGLNEQFF. CDR3 coding DNA: TGTGCCAGCAGTGAAGTGGGGCTAGCGGGGGGGTTGAATGAGCAGTTCTTC. The chain combines TRBV6-1 with TRBJ2-1, with 12 bases aligning to TRBD2. This CDR3 region has 17 residues. The V segment lost 1 base and the J segment 7 bases; nucleotides outside the gene matches: 8. The germline V gene has CDR1 MNHNS and CDR2 SASEGT.

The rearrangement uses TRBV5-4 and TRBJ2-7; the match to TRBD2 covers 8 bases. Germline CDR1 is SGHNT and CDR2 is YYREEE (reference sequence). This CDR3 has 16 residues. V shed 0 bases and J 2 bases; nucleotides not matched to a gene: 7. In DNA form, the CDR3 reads TGTGCCAGCAGCTTGGATAGCGGGGCCCCACCCTACGAGCAGTACTTC. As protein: CASSLDSGAPPYEQYF.